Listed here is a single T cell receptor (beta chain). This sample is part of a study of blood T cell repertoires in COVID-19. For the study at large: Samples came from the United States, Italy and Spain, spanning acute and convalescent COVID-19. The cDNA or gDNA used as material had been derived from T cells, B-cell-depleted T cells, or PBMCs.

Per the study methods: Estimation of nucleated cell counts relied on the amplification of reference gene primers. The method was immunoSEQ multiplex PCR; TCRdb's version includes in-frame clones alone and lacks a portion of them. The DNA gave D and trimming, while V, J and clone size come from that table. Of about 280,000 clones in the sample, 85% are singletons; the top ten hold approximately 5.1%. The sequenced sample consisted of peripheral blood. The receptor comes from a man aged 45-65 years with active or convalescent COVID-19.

In DNA form, the CDR3 reads TGTGCCATCAGTGAGTCCGCCGGGACAGGGAACAACTATGGCTACACCTTC. Encoded protein: CAISESAGTGNNYGYTF. V usage is TRBV10-3 and J usage is TRBJ1-2; 9 bases match TRBD1. With V trimmed by 0 bases and J by 2 bases, 7 bases remained unmatched. This CDR3 has 17 amino acids. CDR1 ENHRY and CDR2 SYGVKD come from the germline V gene.